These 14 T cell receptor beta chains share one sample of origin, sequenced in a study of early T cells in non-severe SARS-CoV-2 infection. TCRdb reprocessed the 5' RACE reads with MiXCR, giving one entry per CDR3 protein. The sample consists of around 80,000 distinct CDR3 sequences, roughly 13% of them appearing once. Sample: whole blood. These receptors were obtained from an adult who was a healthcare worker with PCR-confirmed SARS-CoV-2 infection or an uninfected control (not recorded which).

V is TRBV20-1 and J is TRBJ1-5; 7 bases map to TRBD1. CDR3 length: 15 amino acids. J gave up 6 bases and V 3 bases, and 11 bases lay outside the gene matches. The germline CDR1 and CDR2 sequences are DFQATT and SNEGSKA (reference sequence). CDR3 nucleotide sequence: TGCAGTGCTAGGATGACAGGGCCCGGCAGTCAGCCCCAGCATTTT. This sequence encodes CSARMTGPGSQPQHF.

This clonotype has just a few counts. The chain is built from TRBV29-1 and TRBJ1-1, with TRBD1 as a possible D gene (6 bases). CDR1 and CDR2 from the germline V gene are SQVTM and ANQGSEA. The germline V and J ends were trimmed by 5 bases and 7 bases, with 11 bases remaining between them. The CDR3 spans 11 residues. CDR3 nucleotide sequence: TGCAGCGTTTCAGGGGTTGGTGAAGCTTTCTTT. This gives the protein CSVSGVGEAFF.

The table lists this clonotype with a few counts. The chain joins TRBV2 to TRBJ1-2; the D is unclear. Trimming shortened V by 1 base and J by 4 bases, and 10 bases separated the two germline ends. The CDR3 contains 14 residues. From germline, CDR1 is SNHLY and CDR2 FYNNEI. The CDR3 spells CASSEDPGSYGYTF. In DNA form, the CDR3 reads TGTGCCAGCAGTGAAGATCCCGGGAGCTATGGCTACACCTTC.

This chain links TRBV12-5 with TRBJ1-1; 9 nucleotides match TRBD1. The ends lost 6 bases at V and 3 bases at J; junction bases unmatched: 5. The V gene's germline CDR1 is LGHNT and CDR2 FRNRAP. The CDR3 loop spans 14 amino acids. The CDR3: CASGPTGGDTEAFF. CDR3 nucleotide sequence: TGTGCTAGTGGACCGACAGGGGGGGACACTGAAGCTTTCTTT.

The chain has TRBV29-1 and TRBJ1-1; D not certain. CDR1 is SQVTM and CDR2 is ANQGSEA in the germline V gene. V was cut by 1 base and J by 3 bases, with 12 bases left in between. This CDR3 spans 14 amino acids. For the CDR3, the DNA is TGCAGCGTTGAAGTGTCCGGACCGCACACTGAAGCTTTCTTT. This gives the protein CSVEVSGPHTEAFF. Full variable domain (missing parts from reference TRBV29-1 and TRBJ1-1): SAVISQKPSRDICQRGTSLTIQCQVDSQVTMMFWYRQQPGQSLTLIATANQGSEATYESGFVIDKFPISRPNLTFSTLTVSNMSPEDSSIYLCSVEVSGPHTEAFFGQGTRLTVV.

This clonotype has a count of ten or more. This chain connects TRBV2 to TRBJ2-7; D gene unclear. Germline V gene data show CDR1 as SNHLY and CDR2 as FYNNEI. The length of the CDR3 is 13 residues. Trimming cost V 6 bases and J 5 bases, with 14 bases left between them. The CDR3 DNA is TGTGCCAGCAGAGATCCCGGGCCCAACGAGCAGTACTTC. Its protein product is CASRDPGPNEQYF. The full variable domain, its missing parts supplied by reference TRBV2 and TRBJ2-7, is EPEVTQTPSHQVTQMGQEVILRCVPISNHLYFYWYRQILGQKVEFLVSFYNNEISEKSEIFDDQFSVERPDGSNFTLKIRSTKLEDSAMYFCASRDPGPNEQYFGPGTRLTVT.

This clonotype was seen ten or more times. The CDR3 reads CASSLTSGGYQETQYF. CDR3 bases: TGTGCCAGCAGCCTGACTAGCGGGGGGTACCAAGAGACCCAGTACTTC. V and J are TRBV7-2 and TRBJ2-5, with 13 bases that match TRBD2. Germline V gene sequence: CDR1 SGHTA, CDR2 FQGNSA. The CDR3 has 16 amino acids. Trimming cost V 5 bases and J 0 bases; bases outside gene matches: 3.

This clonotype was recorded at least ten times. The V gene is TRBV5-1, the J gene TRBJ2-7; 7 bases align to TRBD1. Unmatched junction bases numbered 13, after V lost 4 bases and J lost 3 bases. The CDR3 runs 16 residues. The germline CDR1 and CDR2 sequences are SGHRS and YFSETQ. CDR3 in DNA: TGCGCCAGCAGCCCGAGGGACAGTATTATGATCTACGAGCAGTACTTC. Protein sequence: CASSPRDSIMIYEQYF. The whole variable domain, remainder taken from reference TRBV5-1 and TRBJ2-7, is KAGVTQTPRYLIKTRGQQVTLSCSPISGHRSVSWYQQTPGQGLQFLFEYFSETQRNKGNFPGRFSGRQFSNSRSEMNVSTLELGDSALYLCASSPRDSIMIYEQYFGPGTRLTVT.

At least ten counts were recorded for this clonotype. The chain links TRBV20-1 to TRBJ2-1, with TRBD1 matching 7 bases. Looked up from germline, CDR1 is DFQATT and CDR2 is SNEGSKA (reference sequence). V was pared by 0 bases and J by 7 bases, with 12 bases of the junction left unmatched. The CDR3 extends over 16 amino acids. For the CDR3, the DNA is TGCAGTGCTAGAGATTTTGGCAAGGGGGCAATTAATGAGCAGTTCTTC. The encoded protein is CSARDFGKGAINEQFF.

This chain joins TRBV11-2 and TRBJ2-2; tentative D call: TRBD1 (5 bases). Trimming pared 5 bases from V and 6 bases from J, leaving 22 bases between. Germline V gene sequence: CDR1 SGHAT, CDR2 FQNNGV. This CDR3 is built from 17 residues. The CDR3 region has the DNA TGTGCCAGCAGCAACACCCTCGGACAAGGCCGCGCCGGGGAGCTGTTTTTT. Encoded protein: CASSNTLGQGRAGELFF.

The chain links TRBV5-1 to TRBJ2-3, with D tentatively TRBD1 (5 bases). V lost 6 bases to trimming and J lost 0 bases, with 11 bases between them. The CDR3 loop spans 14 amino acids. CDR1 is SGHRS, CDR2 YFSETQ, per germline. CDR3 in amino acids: CASILGPSTDTQYF. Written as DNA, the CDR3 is TGCGCCAGCATTCTGGGGCCAAGCACAGATACGCAGTATTTT.

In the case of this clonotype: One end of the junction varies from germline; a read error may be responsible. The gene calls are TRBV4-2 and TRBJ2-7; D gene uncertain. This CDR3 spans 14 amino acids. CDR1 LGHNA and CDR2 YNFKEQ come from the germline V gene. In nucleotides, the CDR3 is TGTGTCAGCAGCCAAGTCTTTAGCAGATACGAGCAGTACTTC. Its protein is CVSSQVFSRYEQYF.

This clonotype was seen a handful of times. CDR3: CASNPGTGSDRRVQNNEQFF. The CDR3 DNA reads as TGTGCCAGCAATCCCGGGACAGGGAGTGACAGGAGGGTTCAGAATAATGAGCAGTTCTTC. The gene calls are TRBV2 and TRBJ2-1, with TRBD1 identical over 9 bases. The CDR3 is 20 amino acids. V dropped 7 bases and J dropped 7; count of bases not matched to a gene: 26. From germline, CDR1 is SNHLY and CDR2 FYNNEI.

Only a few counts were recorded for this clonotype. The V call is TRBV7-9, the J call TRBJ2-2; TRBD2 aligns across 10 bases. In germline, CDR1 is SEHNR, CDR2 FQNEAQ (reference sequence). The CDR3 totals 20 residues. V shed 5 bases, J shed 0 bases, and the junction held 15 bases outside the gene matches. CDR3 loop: CASSPRGLAGVPSNTGELFF. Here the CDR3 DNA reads TGTGCCAGCAGCCCTCGGGGCCTAGCGGGAGTGCCTTCGAACACCGGGGAGCTGTTTTTT.